This T cell receptor (beta chain) was recorded in a study of blood T cell repertoires in COVID-19. Per the original data handling: From reference gene primer amplification, estimates of nucleated cell counts were derived. Generated by immunoSEQ multiplex PCR, the TCRdb table keeps only in-frame clones and is missing some. The V and J calls and clone size are taken from that table; D and trimming were inferred from the DNA. The sample lists 54,000 or so clones, roughly 91% occurring once. Trimming pared 4 bases from V and 5 bases from J, leaving 9 bases between. This CDR3 spans 12 amino acids. Germline V gene data show CDR1 as MGHDK and CDR2 as SYGVNS.

The rearrangement uses TRBV25-1 and TRBJ2-7; no firm D call. The source of this sequence is a man aged 50 to 60 with active COVID-19. Specimen: peripheral blood. DNA of the CDR3: TGTGCCAGCAGTGTGAACTTGGACGAGCAGTACTTC. It is translated as CASSVNLDEQYF.